The present entry profiles one T cell receptor (beta chain) with its context. Method: immunoSEQ multiplex PCR; TCRdb's copy keeps in-frame clones and lacks some. The sample consists of 65,000 to 80,000 clones, 82% of them appearing once. Trimming cost V 5 bases and J 0 bases; bases outside gene matches: 8. Germline V gene lookup returns CDR1 MGHDK and CDR2 SYGVNS. The CDR3 is 16 residues long. The data are from a study of blood T cell repertoires in COVID-19. This sequence originates from a human donor in a cohort sampled during active COVID-19. The chain employs TRBV25-1 and TRBJ2-3; 7 positions match TRBD2. What was sequenced was peripheral blood. The DNA for the CDR3 is TGTGCCAGCAGTTCCCCGGGGGGTTTTAGCACAGATACGCAGTATTTT. Protein sequence: CASSSPGGFSTDTQYF.